The subject of this entry is one T cell receptor beta chain. The CDR3 runs to 16 residues. The germline V gene encodes CDR1 MDHEN and CDR2 SYDVKM. With 3 bases removed from V and 13 bases from J, the gap between germline ends came to 24 bases. Residents of over 20 US areas, aged roughly 18 to 89 years, made up the participants. This record belongs to a study of blood T cell repertoires in COVID-19. Assay: immunoSEQ multiplex PCR; the TCRdb copy retains only in-frame clones and omits some. The sample shows some 190,000 clones, 75% to 90% of them seen only once. Sequenced material: PBMCs or T cells enriched from blood (not recorded which). The rearrangement uses TRBV28 and TRBJ1-4, with D perhaps TRBD1 (5 bases). The origin of this receptor is a woman aged 40 to 49 with acute COVID-19. The CDR3 region is CASSLVRGTVGRGLFF. The DNA for the CDR3 is TGTGCCAGCAGTTTGGTCCGGGGGACGGTGGGGAGGGGACTGTTTTTT.